The entry that follows covers one T cell receptor (beta chain) sequence. This clone turned up a few times. This clone's antigen is unknown. No qualities accompany the bases; no much larger clone lies one base away. This sample was taken from a study of PD-1 blockade in classical Hodgkin lymphoma (dated by TCRdb to about 2020). For the wider study: Nivolumab dosing was 3 mg/kg intravenously every 2 weeks, continuing until either disease progression or unacceptable toxicity. To define a peripheral blood immune signature of response to PD-1 blockade in classical Hodgkin lymphoma, the study combined TCR beta sequencing with CyTOF.

In light of the paper, this sample's time point label describes: cycle 1 day 1 (C1D1), immediately before nivolumab initiation. All trial patients had relapsed after autologous stem cell transplantation, with cohorts A, B and C differing in prior brentuximab vedotin exposure. The trial cohort was composed of approximately 56 patients with relapsed/refractory classical Hodgkin lymphoma, for whom complete response, partial response or progressive disease was recorded as best overall response. Single-agent nivolumab was administered to trial patients in the multi-cohort phase II CheckMate 205 trial. An independent review committee assessed best overall response by applying the 2007 International Working Group response criteria. Trial PBMCs were obtained immediately prior to nivolumab initiation (C1D1) and on therapy at cycle 2 day 1 and cycle 4 day 1. After peripheral blood was drawn into 8 mL Vacutainer Cell Preparation Tubes, PBMCs were isolated by centrifugation and then cryopreserved.

The Qiagen DNeasy kit was used to extract genomic DNA both from unsorted PBMCs and from the negatively selected CD4+ and CD8+ fractions. Amplification of TCR beta CDR3 regions was done by immunoSEQ multiplex PCR with primers that anneal to V and J segments. Amplification bias was minimized using a synthetic immune receptor repertoire, and residual bias was removed computationally after sequencing. In the original analysis: Repertoire diversity was quantified as the Shannon entropy index using custom Python scripts. Unsorted, CD4+ and CD8+ repertoires were examined separately, except in combined analyses, for which CD4+ and CD8+ sequences were merged in silico. A clone counted as expanded when the clone's frequency after treatment rose at least 2-fold relative to C1D1, and clones undetected at baseline were given a pseudocount of 0.5. Clones with 0 or 1 copy at C1D1 were classified as singleton clones, and clones with 2 or more copies were classified as non-singleton clones. Clones expanded in unsorted samples were assigned a CD4+, CD8+ or unknown annotation through matching of protein sequences in sorted samples from the same patient. Wilcoxon tests on paired samples were used to test changes in diversity from C1D1 to C4D1. TCRdb obtained this table from immuneACCESS and retained in-frame rearrangements with V and J assigned. These tables miss some clones; where compared with another copy, unresolved V genes account for less than half of the shortfall, and the remainder is unexplained. From that table come the V and J calls and clone size; the DNA was used to work out D and trimming. The sample contains some 13,000 clones, around 90% of them found a single time. The ten largest make up about 40% of the sample.

What the work shows at the level of the full study, not this receptor alone: A significant rise by C4D1 was seen in CD4+ but not CD8+ TCR diversity (p=0.0027 vs p=0.16), with the rise being most apparent in complete responders (p=0.02). Baseline TCR diversity was reported to be lower in newly diagnosed patients than in healthy donors and to be lower still in relapsed/refractory patients. Lower diversity was seen in patients whose nivolumab began less than 1 year after ASCT, and these patients were left out of later analyses so that immune reconstitution would not confound the results. The study was restricted to a single clinical trial cohort, and the causes of repertoire differences, possibly disease activity or prior therapy, were left undefined. Trial patients achieving complete response had baseline diversity similar to newly diagnosed patients, whereas partial responders and progressors had significantly lower diversity.

Including cysteine and phenylalanine, the CDR3 has 15 amino acids. Just the 45-base CDR3 DNA is kept, in frame starting at base 1. Specimen: peripheral blood mononuclear cells (PBMCs), collected at baseline. This TCR was recovered from a human donor with classical Hodgkin lymphoma. Here the chain combines TRBV21-1 and TRBJ2-1; the DNA was not used to check the table's D call, TRBD2. TRBV21-1 counts as a pseudogene. In nucleotide form, the sequence is TGTGCCAGCAGGGGTCTCGGCGGGAGGTCGAATGAGCAGTTCTTC. It is translated as CASRGLGGRSNEQFF.